These 20 T cell receptor beta chains were sequenced from one sample in a study of cytomegalovirus exposure and HLA in healthy donors. Researchers ran the PCR with 60 Vbeta and 13 Jbeta primers. This table comes from immunoSEQ multiplex PCR, and its TCRdb copy is limited to in-frame clones, with some not included. This sample's table reports around 140,000 clones. Sequenced: PBMCs. The origin of the receptors is a man aged 18 to 35 in good health and CMV-seronegative.

This chain connects TRBV7-9 to TRBJ2-7; no firm D call. V dropped 5 bases and J dropped 9 bases, with 11 bases sitting between them. The CDR3 is made up of 11 amino acids. Germline V CDR1 and CDR2: SEHNR, FQNEAQ (reference sequence). CDR3 protein: CASSTYYMQYF. The CDR3 region has the DNA TGTGCCAGCAGCACCTATTATATGCAGTACTTC.

The chain recombines TRBV28 with TRBJ1-5; perhaps TRBD1 as D (5 bases). CDR3 length: 14 amino acids. V was cut by 6 bases and J by 7 bases, with 16 bases left in between. Looked up from germline, CDR1 is MDHEN and CDR2 is SYDVKM. The CDR3 nucleotides read TGTGCCAGCAGCGCTCAGGGTGGGGGGCAGCCCCAGCATTTT. It specifies CASSAQGGGQPQHF.

V gene TRBV19 combines with J gene TRBJ1-4; D not certain. The CDR3 loop spans 15 amino acids. Germline assignment: CDR1 LNHDA and CDR2 SQIVND (reference sequence). V was shortened by 7 bases and J by 10 bases, with 22 bases between the two germline ends. CDR3 in DNA: TGTGCCAGTAATAACCGAAGGTCGGAGGTTGGAAAACTGTTTTTT. Translated: CASNNRRSEVGKLFF.

The chain couples TRBV6-1 to TRBJ2-1; D is perhaps TRBD2 (5 bases). The CDR3 is 15 residues long. Germline values: CDR1 MNHNS, CDR2 SASEGT. Deletions cut 2 bases from V and 5 bases from J, with 13 bases between. The chain's CDR3 is CASSEFRREDNEQFF. Written as DNA, the CDR3 is TGTGCCAGCAGTGAATTCCGTCGGGAAGACAATGAGCAGTTCTTC.

The CDR3 nucleotides are TGCAGCGTTGCAGTCACAGGGGGCCACGAGCAGTACTTC. Amino acids: CSVAVTGGHEQYF. This sequence joins TRBV29-1 and TRBJ2-7, with 9 bases identical to TRBD1. The CDR3 covers 13 residues. The V gene's germline CDR1 is SQVTM and CDR2 ANQGSEA. V gave up 4 bases and J gave up 5 bases; unmatched junction bases: 6.

The chain is built from TRBV13 and TRBJ1-2; maybe TRBD1 (6 bases). Trimming removed 5 bases at V and 5 bases at J, with 15 bases between. Germline CDR1 reads PRHDT; CDR2 reads FYEKMQ (reference sequence). This CDR3 is 14 amino acids long. CDR3: CASSPQGRTYGYTF. In DNA, the CDR3 is TGTGCCAGCAGCCCACAGGGCAGGACGTATGGCTACACCTTC.

The chain joins TRBV4-3 to TRBJ2-6, with D tentatively TRBD1 (6 bases). CDR1 is LGHNA, CDR2 YSLEER, per germline. This CDR3 contains 16 residues. V shed 0 bases and J shed 1 base, with 7 bases lying between them. This CDR3 is CASSQDTGSGANVLTF. The CDR3 DNA reads as TGCGCCAGCAGCCAAGATACAGGGTCTGGGGCCAACGTCCTGACTTTC.

The gene calls are TRBV11-2 and TRBJ2-1; TRBD1 agrees at 10 bases. V lost 3 bases and J lost 2; bases outside the gene matches: 7. The CDR3 spans 17 residues. Germline V gives CDR1 SGHAT, CDR2 FQNNGV. CDR3 region: CASSFFPGTGAYNEQFF. The CDR3 DNA is TGTGCCAGCAGCTTTTTTCCCGGGACAGGGGCCTACAATGAGCAGTTCTTC.

The chain employs TRBV30 and TRBJ1-3, with D possibly matching TRBD1 (5 bases). The CDR3 consists of 12 residues. V gave up 8 bases and J gave up 3 bases, with 11 bases separating them. Germline values: CDR1 GTSNPN, CDR2 SVGIG (reference sequence). CDR3 sequence reads: CARDQGGNTIYF. Written as DNA, the CDR3 is TGTGCCCGCGATCAGGGTGGAAACACCATATATTTT.

The chain combines TRBV4-3 with TRBJ1-5; D unresolved. The length of the CDR3 is 13 residues. Trimming cost V 8 bases and J 0 bases, with 8 bases left between them. Germline V gene data show CDR1 as LGHNA and CDR2 as YSLEER. Here the CDR3 DNA reads TGCGCCAGCGGTACAGATAGCAATCAGCCCCAGCATTTT. Translation: CASGTDSNQPQHF.

The genes are TRBV19 and TRBJ1-3; D gene ambiguous. CDR3 length: 12 amino acids. Germline lookup yields CDR1 LNHDA and CDR2 SQIVND (reference sequence). The V end lost 6 bases, the J end lost 4 bases, and 7 bases lay between the germline ends. CDR3 DNA sequence: TGTGCCAGTAGGCCCCAGGGAAACACCATATATTTT. Translation: CASRPQGNTIYF.

The chain carries TRBV7-6 and TRBJ2-7; 7 nucleotides agree with TRBD1. The CDR3 covers 14 residues. With V trimmed by 5 bases and J by 3 bases, 7 bases remained unmatched. CDR1 SGHVS and CDR2 FNYEAQ come from the germline V gene. Here the CDR3 DNA reads TGTGCCAGCAGCCCCATGGGACAGTACTACGAGCAGTACTTC. Its translation is CASSPMGQYYEQYF.

The chain has TRBV15 and TRBJ1-2; TRBD1 matches at 10 bases. In germline, CDR1 is LNHNV, CDR2 YYDKDF (reference sequence). The CDR3 totals 14 residues. The V gene end was trimmed by 2 bases and the J gene end by 7 bases; junction bases not matched to a gene: 4. The CDR3 DNA follows: TGTGCCACCAGCAGATCGGGACAGGGGTTTGGCTACACCTTC. This encodes CATSRSGQGFGYTF.

V and J are TRBV7-9 and TRBJ2-7; D might be TRBD2 (5 bases). From germline, CDR1 is SEHNR and CDR2 FQNEAQ (reference sequence). The CDR3 is made up of 14 amino acids. V dropped 2 bases and J dropped 6 bases, with 14 bases sitting between them. CDR3 in DNA: TGTGCCAGCAGCTTAAGAGGGATTTCGGGCGAGCAGTACTTC. Amino acid sequence: CASSLRGISGEQYF.

This chain joins TRBV28 and TRBJ1-2; the D is unclear. Deletions cut 6 bases from V and 6 bases from J, with 11 bases between. Germline lookup yields CDR1 MDHEN and CDR2 SYDVKM. The CDR3 has 12 amino acids. As DNA, the CDR3 is TGTGCCAGCAGCCCATTCAGCGATGGCTACACCTTC. It encodes CASSPFSDGYTF.

The J gene is TRBJ1-2, the V gene TRBV11-2, with D possibly TRBD1 on 5 matching bases. Germline CDR1 SGHAT, CDR2 FQNNGV. This CDR3 is built from 14 residues. Trimming cost V 0 bases and J 8 bases, with 13 bases left between them. The CDR3 region is CASSLETATGGYTF. CDR3 sequence (DNA): TGTGCCAGCAGCTTAGAGACAGCCACCGGCGGCTACACCTTC.

This chain connects TRBV5-1 to TRBJ2-3; TRBD2 aligns across 10 bases. Germline V gene data show CDR1 as SGHRS and CDR2 as YFSETQ. The trim removed 4 bases at V and 4 bases at J, leaving 6 bases unmatched. The CDR3 is 15 residues long. CDR3 in DNA: TGCGCCAGCAGCGGGCCTAGCGGGAGTGCAGATACGCAGTATTTT. Amino acids: CASSGPSGSADTQYF.

The chain uses TRBV5-1 and TRBJ2-7; 7 bases are a match to TRBD2. The V gene's germline CDR1 is SGHRS and CDR2 YFSETQ. With V trimmed by 0 bases and J by 3 bases, 6 bases remained unmatched. This CDR3 comprises 15 residues. The CDR3, as DNA: TGCGCCAGCAGCTTGGGGGCTAGCGGTCGCTACGAGCAGTACTTC. Its translation is CASSLGASGRYEQYF.

The chain joins TRBV11-3 to TRBJ1-3, with D hard to call. Germline V gives CDR1 SGHNT, CDR2 YENEEA. With 1 base removed from V and 0 bases from J, the gap between germline ends came to 13 bases. This CDR3 is built from 17 residues. CDR3 DNA: TGTGCCAGCAGCTTAGGCCCCCGCAGGAACTCTGGAAACACCATATATTTT. This encodes CASSLGPRRNSGNTIYF.

The rearrangement links TRBV15 to TRBJ2-3; D gene uncertain. V was clipped by 1 base and J by 4 bases, with 12 bases between them. In germline, CDR1 is LNHNV, CDR2 YYDKDF (reference sequence). This CDR3 has 15 amino acids. The CDR3 loop reads CATSRAFPLADTQYF. In DNA form, the CDR3 reads TGTGCCACCAGCAGAGCGTTTCCTCTCGCAGATACGCAGTATTTT.